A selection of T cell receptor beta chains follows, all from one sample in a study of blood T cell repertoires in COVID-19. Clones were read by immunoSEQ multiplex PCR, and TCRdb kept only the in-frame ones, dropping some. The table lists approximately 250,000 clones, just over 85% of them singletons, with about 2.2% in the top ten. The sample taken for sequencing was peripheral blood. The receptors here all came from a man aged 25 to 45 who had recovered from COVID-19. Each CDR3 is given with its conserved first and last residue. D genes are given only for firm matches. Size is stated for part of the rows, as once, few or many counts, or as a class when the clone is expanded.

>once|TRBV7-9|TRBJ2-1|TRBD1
CASSVMTGRRPNEQFF
TGTGCCAGCAGCGTAATGACAGGGCGGCGCCCCAATGAGCAGTTCTTC
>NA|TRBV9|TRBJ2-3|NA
CASSGYLEPTDTQYF
TGTGCCAGCAGCGGTTACTTAGAGCCCACAGATACGCAGTATTTT
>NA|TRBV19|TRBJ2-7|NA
CASSWGTSLNGYEQYF
TGTGCCAGTAGTTGGGGTACTAGCTTGAATGGATACGAGCAGTACTTC
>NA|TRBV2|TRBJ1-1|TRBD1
CATVRDRENTEAFF
TGTGCCACCGTTCGGGACAGGGAAAACACTGAAGCTTTCTTT
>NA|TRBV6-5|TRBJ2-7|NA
CALGAGENSEQYF
TGTGCCCTAGGGGCAGGGGAGAACTCCGAGCAGTACTTC
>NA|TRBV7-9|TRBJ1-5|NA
CASSATGSNQPQHF
TGTGCCAGCAGCGCTACAGGGAGCAATCAGCCCCAGCATTTT
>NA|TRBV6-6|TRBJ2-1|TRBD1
CASSWTGVYNEQFF
TGTGCCAGCAGTTGGACAGGGGTCTACAATGAGCAGTTCTTC
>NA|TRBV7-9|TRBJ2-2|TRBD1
CASSSGTGETGELFF
TGTGCCAGCAGCTCGGGGACAGGGGAAACCGGGGAGCTGTTTTTT
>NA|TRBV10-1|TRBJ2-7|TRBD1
CASSETGAYEQYF
TGCGCCAGCAGTGAGACAGGGGCCTACGAGCAGTACTTC
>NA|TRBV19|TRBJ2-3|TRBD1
CASSFPDRGLRDTQYF
TGTGCCAGTAGCTTTCCGGACAGGGGGCTTAGGGATACGCAGTATTTT
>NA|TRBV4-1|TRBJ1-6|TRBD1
CASSQEKDRGYSPLHF
TGCGCCAGCAGCCAAGAAAAGGACAGGGGATACTCACCCCTCCACTTT
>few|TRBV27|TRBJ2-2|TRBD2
CASSLRTSGGPTTGELFF
TGTGCCAGCAGTTTAAGAACTAGCGGGGGGCCGACCACCGGGGAGCTGTTTTTT
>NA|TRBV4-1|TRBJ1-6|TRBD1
CASSLRDRDSPLHF
TGCGCCAGCAGCCTGCGGGACAGGGATTCACCCCTCCACTTT
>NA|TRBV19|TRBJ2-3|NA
CASRAGYPDTQYF
TGTGCCAGTAGGGCAGGGTACCCAGATACGCAGTATTTT
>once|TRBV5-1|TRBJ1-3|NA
CASSQDSSGNTIYF
TGCGCCAGCAGCCAGGACAGCTCTGGAAACACCATATATTTT
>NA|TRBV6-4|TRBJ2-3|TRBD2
CARRERSGGADTQYF
TGTGCCAGACGGGAGAGGAGCGGGGGGGCAGATACGCAGTATTTT
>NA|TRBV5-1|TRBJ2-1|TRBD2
CASSSSGSWGNEQFF
TGCGCCAGCAGTTCTAGCGGGAGTTGGGGGAATGAGCAGTTCTTC
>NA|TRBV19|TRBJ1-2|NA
CASSRGDSNYGYTF
TGTGCCAGTAGTCGAGGTGACTCTAACTATGGCTACACCTTC
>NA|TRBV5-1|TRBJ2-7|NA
CASSVGGDRYPYEQYF
TGCGCCAGCAGCGTGGGGGGGGACAGGTACCCCTACGAGCAGTACTTC
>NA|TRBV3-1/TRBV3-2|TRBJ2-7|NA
CASRPPGAYEQYF
TGTGCCAGCAGACCTCCCGGGGCCTACGAGCAGTACTTC
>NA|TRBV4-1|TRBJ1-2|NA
CASSPEVEDGYTF
TGCGCCAGCAGCCCAGAAGTAGAGGATGGCTACACCTTC
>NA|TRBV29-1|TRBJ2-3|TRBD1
CSVEGDRGYRTDTQYF
TGCAGCGTTGAAGGAGACAGGGGGTATCGCACAGATACGCAGTATTTT
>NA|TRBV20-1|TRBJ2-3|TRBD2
CSASGPRGALTDTQYF
TGCAGTGCTAGTGGCCCGCGGGGGGCCCTCACAGATACGCAGTATTTT
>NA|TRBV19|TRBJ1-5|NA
CASSIPRALNQPQHF
TGTGCCAGTAGTATCCCCAGGGCCCTCAATCAGCCCCAGCATTTT
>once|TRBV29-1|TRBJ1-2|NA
CSVELGRESYGYTF
TGCAGCGTTGAATTGGGGAGGGAAAGCTATGGCTACACCTTC
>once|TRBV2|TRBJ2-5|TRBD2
CASIIRGGLTETQYF
TGTGCCAGCATTATACGGGGGGGCCTTACAGAGACCCAGTACTTC
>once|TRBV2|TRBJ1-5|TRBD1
CARGPGQGAGQPQHF
TGTGCCAGAGGCCCCGGACAGGGGGCAGGTCAGCCCCAGCATTTT
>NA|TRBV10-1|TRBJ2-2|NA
CASSESTTASPGELFF
TGCGCCAGCAGTGAGTCGACGACAGCCTCTCCCGGGGAGCTGTTTTTT
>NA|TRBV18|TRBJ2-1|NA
CASSPPILAIYNEQFF
TGTGCCAGCTCACCACCTATACTAGCTATCTACAATGAGCAGTTCTTC
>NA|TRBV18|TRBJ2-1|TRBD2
CASSPRSLRGDEQFF
TGTGCCAGCTCACCGCGGTCACTTCGGGGGGATGAGCAGTTCTTC
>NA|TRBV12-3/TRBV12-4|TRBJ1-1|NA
CASTQKGDTEAFF
TGTGCCAGCACCCAGAAGGGAGACACTGAAGCTTTCTTT
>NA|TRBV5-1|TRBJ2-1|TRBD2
CASSFREGSSSYNEQFF
TGCGCCAGCAGCTTTAGGGAGGGGTCTAGCTCCTACAATGAGCAGTTCTTC
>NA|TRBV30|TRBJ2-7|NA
CAWSVPQYKREQYF
TGTGCCTGGAGTGTACCACAGTATAAACGTGAGCAGTACTTC
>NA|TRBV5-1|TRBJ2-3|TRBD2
CASSLGRASGGTDTQYF
TGCGCCAGCAGCTTGGGGAGGGCTAGCGGGGGCACAGATACGCAGTATTTT
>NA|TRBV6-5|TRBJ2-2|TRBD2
CASSRLAGGAGELFF
TGTGCCAGCAGTAGACTAGCGGGGGGCGCCGGGGAGCTGTTTTTT
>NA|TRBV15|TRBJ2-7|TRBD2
CATSGTSASYEQYF
TGTGCCACCTCGGGGACTAGCGCGAGCTACGAGCAGTACTTC
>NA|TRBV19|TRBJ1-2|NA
CASSTLDSSGGYGYTF
TGTGCCAGTAGTACCTTGGACAGCTCTGGGGGATATGGCTACACCTTC
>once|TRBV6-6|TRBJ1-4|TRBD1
CASSYSGTDGEKLFF
TGTGCCAGCAGCTACTCCGGGACAGACGGTGAAAAACTGTTTTTT
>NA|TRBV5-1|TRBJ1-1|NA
CASRRWGDMNTEAFF
TGCGCCAGCAGGCGTTGGGGCGACATGAACACTGAAGCTTTCTTT
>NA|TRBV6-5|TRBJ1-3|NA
CASRTSTGPGNTIYF
TGTGCCAGCAGGACTTCTACAGGGCCAGGAAACACCATATATTTT
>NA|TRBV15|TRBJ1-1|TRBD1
CATSRGGQGIGTEAFF
TGTGCCACCAGCAGAGGGGGACAGGGGATTGGGACTGAAGCTTTCTTT
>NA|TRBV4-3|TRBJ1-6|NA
CASSLGQTSSYNSPLHF
TGCGCCAGCAGCCTCGGACAGACGAGCTCCTATAATTCACCCCTCCACTTT
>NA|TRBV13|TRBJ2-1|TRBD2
CASSPGLAGGLGNNEQFF
TGTGCCAGCAGCCCAGGACTAGCGGGGGGCCTGGGGAACAATGAGCAGTTCTTC
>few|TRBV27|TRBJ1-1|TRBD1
CASSQGTGGARNTEAFF
TGTGCCAGCAGCCAAGGGACAGGGGGCGCCCGGAACACTGAAGCTTTCTTT